The sequence of this T cell receptor (beta chain) was determined in a study of technical replicates of blood from a few donors. The table came from immunoSEQ multiplex PCR; TCRdb's copy has only in-frame clones and leaves some out. This table holds fewer than 70,000 clones, 94% found once. The CDR3 is 15 amino acids. The germline CDR1 and CDR2 sequences are MDHEN and SYDVKM. Trimming at V came to 5 bases and at J to 0 bases, leaving 7 bases not matched to a gene. The source is a human donor in good health. The specimen was T cells isolated from PBMCs. This chain links TRBV28 with TRBJ2-7; 7 bases are shared with TRBD1. The CDR3 nucleotides are TGTGCCAGCAGTCCCTCCGGACAGGTCTCCTACGAGCAGTACTTC. It codes for CASSPSGQVSYEQYF.